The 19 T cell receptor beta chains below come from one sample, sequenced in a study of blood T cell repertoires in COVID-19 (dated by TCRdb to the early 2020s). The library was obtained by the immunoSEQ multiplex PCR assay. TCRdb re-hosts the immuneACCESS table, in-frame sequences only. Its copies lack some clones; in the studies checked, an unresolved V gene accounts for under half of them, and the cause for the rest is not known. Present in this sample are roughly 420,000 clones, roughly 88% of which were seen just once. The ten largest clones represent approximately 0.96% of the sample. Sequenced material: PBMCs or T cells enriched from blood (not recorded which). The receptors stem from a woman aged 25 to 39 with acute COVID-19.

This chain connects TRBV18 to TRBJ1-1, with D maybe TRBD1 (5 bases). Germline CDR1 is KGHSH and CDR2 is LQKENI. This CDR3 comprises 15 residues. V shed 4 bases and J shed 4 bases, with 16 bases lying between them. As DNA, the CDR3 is TGTGCCAGCTCACATGACGGGGGTAGATTCACTGAAGCTTTCTTT. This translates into CASSHDGGRFTEAFF.

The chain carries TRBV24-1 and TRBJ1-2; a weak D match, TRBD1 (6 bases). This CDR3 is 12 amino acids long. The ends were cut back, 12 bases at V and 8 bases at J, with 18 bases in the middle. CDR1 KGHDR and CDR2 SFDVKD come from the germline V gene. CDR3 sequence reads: CASSQGNGGYTF. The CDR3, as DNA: TGTGCCTCCTCGCAGGGGAATGGCGGCTACACCTTC.

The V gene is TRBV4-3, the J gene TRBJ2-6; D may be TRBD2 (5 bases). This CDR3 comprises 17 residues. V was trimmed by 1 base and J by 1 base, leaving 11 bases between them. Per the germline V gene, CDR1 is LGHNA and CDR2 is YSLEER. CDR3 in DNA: TGCGCCAGCAGCCAAGCCGTGGCGGGTTCTGGGGCCAACGTCCTGACTTTC. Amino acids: CASSQAVAGSGANVLTF.

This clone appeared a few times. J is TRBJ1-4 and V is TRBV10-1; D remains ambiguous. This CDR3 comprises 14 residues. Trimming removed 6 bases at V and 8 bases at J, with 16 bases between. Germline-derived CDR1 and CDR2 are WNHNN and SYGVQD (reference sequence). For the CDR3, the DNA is TGCGCCAGCAGCCCCGCGAGAGGTGAAGAAAAACTGTTTTTT. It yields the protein CASSPARGEEKLFF.

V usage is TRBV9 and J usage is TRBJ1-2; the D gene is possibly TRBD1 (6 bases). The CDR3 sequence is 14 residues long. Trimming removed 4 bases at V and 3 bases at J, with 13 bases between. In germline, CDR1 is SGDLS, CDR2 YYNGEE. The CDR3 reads CASSSGTTHYGYTF. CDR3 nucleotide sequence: TGTGCCAGCAGCAGCGGGACAACTCACTATGGCTACACCTTC.

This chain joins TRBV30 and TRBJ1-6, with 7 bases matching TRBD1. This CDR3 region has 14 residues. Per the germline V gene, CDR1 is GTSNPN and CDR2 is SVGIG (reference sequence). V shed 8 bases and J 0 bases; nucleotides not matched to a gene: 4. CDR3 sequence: CAIDRDSYNSPLHF. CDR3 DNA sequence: TGTGCCATCGACAGGGACTCCTATAATTCACCCCTCCACTTT.

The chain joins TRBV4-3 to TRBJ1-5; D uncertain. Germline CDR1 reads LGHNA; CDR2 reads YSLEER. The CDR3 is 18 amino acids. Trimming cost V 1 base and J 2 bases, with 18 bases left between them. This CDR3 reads CASSQVGPGKVGNQPQHF. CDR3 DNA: TGCGCCAGCAGCCAAGTTGGGCCGGGGAAGGTCGGCAATCAGCCCCAGCATTTT.

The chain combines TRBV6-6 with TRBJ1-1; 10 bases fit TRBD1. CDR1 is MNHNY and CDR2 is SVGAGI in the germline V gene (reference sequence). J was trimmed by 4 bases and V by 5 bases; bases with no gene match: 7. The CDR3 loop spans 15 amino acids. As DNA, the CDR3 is TGTGCCAGCAGTCAGACAGGGGGCGTATCCACTGAAGCTTTCTTT. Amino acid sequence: CASSQTGGVSTEAFF.

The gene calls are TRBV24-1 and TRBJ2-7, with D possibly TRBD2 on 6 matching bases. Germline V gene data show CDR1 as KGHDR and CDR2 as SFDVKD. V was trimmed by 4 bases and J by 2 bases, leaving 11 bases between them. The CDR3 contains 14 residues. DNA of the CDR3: TGTGCCACCAGTGAGGGGGGACGGACCTACGAGCAGTACTTC. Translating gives CATSEGGRTYEQYF.

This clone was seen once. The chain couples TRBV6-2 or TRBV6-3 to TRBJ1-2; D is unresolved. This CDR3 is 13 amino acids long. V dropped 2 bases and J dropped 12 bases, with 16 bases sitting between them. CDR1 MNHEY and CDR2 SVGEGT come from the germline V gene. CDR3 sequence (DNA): TGTGCCAGCAGTTACGGGAGTCCCAGTGCTGACACCTTC. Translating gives CASSYGSPSADTF.

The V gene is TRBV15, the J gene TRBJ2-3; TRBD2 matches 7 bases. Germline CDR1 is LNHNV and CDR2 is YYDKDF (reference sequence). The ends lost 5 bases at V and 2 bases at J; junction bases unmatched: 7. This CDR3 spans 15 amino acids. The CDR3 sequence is CATSGQRGVTDTQYF. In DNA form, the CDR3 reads TGTGCCACCAGCGGCCAGCGGGGCGTCACAGATACGCAGTATTTT.

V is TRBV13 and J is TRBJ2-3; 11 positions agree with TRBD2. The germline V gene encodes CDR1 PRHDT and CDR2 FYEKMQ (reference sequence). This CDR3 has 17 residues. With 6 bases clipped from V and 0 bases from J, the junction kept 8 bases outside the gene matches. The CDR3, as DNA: TGTGCCAGCAGTCGACTAGCGGGGACTCCTAGCACAGATACGCAGTATTTT. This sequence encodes CASSRLAGTPSTDTQYF.

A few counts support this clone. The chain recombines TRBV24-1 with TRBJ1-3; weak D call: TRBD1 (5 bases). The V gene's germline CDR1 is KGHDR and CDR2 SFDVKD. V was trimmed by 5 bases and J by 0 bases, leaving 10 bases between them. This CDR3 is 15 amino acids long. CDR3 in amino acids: CATSGDSPSGNTIYF. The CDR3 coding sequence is TGTGCCACCAGTGGAGACAGCCCCTCTGGAAACACCATATATTTT.

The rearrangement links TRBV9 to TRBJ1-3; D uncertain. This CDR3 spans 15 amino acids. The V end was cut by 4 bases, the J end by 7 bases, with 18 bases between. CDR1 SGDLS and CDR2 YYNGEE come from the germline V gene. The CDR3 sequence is CASSPRIRSGNTIYF. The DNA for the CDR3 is TGTGCCAGCAGCCCCCGTATCCGTTCGGGGAACACCATATATTTT.

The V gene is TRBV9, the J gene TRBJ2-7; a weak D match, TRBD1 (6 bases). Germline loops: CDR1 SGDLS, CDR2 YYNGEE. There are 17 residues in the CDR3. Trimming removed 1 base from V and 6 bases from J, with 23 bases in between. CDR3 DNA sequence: TGTGCCAGCAGCGTAAATTCGTTGGGACAAATTCACGGCGAGCAGTACTTC. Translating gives CASSVNSLGQIHGEQYF.

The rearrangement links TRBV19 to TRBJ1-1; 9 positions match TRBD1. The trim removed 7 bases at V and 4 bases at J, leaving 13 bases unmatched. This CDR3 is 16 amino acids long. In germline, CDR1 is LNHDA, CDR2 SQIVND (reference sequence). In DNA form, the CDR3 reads TGTGCCAGTACCCCACTCGACAGGGGGAGGGCCACTGAAGCTTTCTTT. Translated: CASTPLDRGRATEAFF.

The CDR3 loop is CATSDSTGQGPLDTQYF. The CDR3, as DNA: TGTGCCACCAGTGATTCAACGGGACAGGGCCCACTAGATACGCAGTATTTT. V usage is TRBV24-1 and J usage is TRBJ2-3; 9 bases match TRBD1. V lost 2 bases to trimming and J lost 5 bases; unmatched junction nucleotides: 10. The CDR3 spans 17 residues. Germline CDR1 KGHDR, CDR2 SFDVKD.

The CDR3 DNA follows: TGTGCCAGCAGCCAAGGTCCGGGGATTGCGAATGAGCAGTTCTTC. Amino acids: CASSQGPGIANEQFF. The chain couples TRBV3-1 (or the pseudogene TRBV3-2) to TRBJ2-1; a weak D match, TRBD2 (5 bases). CDR1 and CDR2 from the germline V gene are LGHDT and YNNKEL (reference sequence). The CDR3 sequence is 15 residues long. Trimming took 1 base from V and 7 from J, leaving 14 bases between them.

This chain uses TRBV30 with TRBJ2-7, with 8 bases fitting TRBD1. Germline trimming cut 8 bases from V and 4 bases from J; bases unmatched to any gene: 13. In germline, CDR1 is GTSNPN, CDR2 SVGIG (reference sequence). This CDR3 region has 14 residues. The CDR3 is CAGKLDRAPYEQYF. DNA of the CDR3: TGTGCCGGAAAGTTGGACAGGGCCCCTTACGAGCAGTACTTC.